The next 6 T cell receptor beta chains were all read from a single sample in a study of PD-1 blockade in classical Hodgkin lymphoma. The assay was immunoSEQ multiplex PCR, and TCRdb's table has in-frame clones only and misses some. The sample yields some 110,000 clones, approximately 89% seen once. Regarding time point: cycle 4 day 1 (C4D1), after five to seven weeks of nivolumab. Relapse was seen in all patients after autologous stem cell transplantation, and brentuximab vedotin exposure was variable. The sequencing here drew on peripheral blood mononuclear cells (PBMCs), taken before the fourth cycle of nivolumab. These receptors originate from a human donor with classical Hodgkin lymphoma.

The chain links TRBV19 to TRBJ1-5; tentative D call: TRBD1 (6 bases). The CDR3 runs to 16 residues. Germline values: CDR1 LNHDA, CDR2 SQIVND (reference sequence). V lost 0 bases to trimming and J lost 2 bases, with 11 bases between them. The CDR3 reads CASSIDGRGGNQPQHF. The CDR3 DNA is TGTGCCAGTAGTATAGATGGCAGGGGTGGCAATCAGCCCCAGCATTTT.

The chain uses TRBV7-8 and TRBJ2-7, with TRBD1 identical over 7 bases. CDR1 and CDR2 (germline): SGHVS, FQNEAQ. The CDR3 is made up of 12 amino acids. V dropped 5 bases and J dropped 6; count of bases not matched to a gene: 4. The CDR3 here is CASSATGIEQYF. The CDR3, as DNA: TGTGCCAGCAGCGCGACAGGGATCGAGCAGTACTTC.

The CDR3 nucleotides are TGTGCCTGGGGTTGGACAGGACAGAACACTGAAGCTTTCTTT. Its translation: CAWGWTGQNTEAFF. V gene TRBV30 combines with J gene TRBJ1-1, with 7 bases lining up with TRBD1. CDR1 is GTSNPN, CDR2 SVGIG, per germline (reference sequence). V was clipped by 5 bases and J by 1 base; unmatched bases: 7. This CDR3 is built from 14 residues.

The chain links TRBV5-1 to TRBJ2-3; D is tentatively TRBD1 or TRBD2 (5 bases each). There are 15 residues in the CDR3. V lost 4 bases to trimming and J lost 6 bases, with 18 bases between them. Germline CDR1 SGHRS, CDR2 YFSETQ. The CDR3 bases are TGCGCCAGCAGCACAACCGGGACGTCCACCGATACGCAGTATTTT. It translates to CASSTTGTSTDTQYF.

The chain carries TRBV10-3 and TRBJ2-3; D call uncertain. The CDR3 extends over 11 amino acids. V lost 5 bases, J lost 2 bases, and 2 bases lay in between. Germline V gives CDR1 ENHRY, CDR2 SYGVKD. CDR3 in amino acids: CAISTTDTQYF. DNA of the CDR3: TGTGCCATCAGTACCACAGATACGCAGTATTTT.

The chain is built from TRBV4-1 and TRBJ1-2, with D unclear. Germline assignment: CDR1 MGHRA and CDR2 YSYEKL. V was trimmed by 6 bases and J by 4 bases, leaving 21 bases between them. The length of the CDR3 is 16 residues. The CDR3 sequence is CASSIGRLSYPYGYTF. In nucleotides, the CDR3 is TGCGCCAGCAGTATAGGTCGGTTGAGTTACCCCTATGGCTACACCTTC.